This T cell receptor beta chain is drawn from a study of Graves' ophthalmopathy and Graves' hyperthyroidism. Study summary: Specimen type is peripheral blood, obtained at initial diagnosis before any treatment. Study outcomes and limitations: An approximately 83% specificity and approximately 88% sensitivity were achieved by a 13-signature model that separated ophthalmopathy from stable hyperthyroidism. This model predicted ophthalmopathy progression (sensitivity 60% to 71%, specificity around 72%). Also, most clonotypes expanded in the thyroid above 0.001 frequency appeared in blood.

TCR beta CDR3 amplification used RNA transcripts. First-round RT-PCR used HTBI primers; second-round multiplex PCR followed. TCRdb redid the calling of the multiplex PCR reads with MiXCR, one entry per CDR3 protein. The sample has approximately 330,000 distinct CDR3 sequences, roughly 16% seen once. This CDR3 has 14 residues. Trimming removed 4 bases from V and 4 bases from J, with 16 bases in between. Germline CDR1 is SQVTM and CDR2 is ANQGSEA. This clonotype appeared many times. Antigen specificity is unknown. The TCR was taken from an adult man with Graves' ophthalmopathy. The gene calls are TRBV29-1 and TRBJ2-5; D is ambiguous. The sample comprised peripheral blood. The CDR3 region has the DNA TGCAGCGTTGGTCCCGATGGATCGCGAGAGACCCAGTACTTC. It translates to CSVGPDGSRETQYF.